This T cell receptor beta chain is from a study of response to subunit inactivated influenza vaccine. TCRdb redid the calling of the RT-PCR reads with MiXCR, one entry per CDR3 protein. The table records 560,000 or so distinct CDR3 sequences, 6.5% to 8% of them present only once. This clonotype was found a few times. Germline V gene lookup returns CDR1 MDHEN and CDR2 SYDVKM. Trimming removed 7 bases at V and 3 bases at J, with 22 bases between. CDR3 length equals 16 residues. The sequencing here drew on PBMCs from blood, taken around 25 months after vaccination. The rearrangement links TRBV28 to TRBJ2-7; D is uncertain. This clonotype was obtained from a man in his fifties or sixties who received an inactivated influenza vaccine. CDR3 in amino acids: CASTLGQIVPLYEQYF. The CDR3 DNA follows: TGTGCCAGCACCCTTGGGCAGATCGTACCCCTCTACGAGCAGTACTTC.